This paragraph covers one TCR beta chain sequence. The V gene lost 5 bases and the J gene lost 5 bases, with 12 bases spanning the gap. The CDR3 extends over 13 amino acids. Germline V gene lookup returns CDR1 KGHSH and CDR2 LQKENI. This entry is derived from a study of blood T cell repertoires in COVID-19. Study as a whole: Sample material is recorded as cDNA or gDNA derived from T cells, B-cell-depleted T cells, or PBMCs.

Source study methods: For nucleated cells, counts were estimated from reference gene primer amplification. Using immunoSEQ multiplex PCR, the repertoire was profiled, and TCRdb retains in-frame clones only, with some absent. The V and J calls and the clone size are those of that table, but D and trimming were determined from the DNA. In the table there are roughly 120,000 clones, approximately 85% of which are singletons. Sequenced: peripheral blood. The chain uses TRBV18 and TRBJ1-2; D remains ambiguous. This sequence originates from a human donor in a cohort sampled during active COVID-19. This CDR3 is CASSESGRYGYTF. The CDR3 bases are TGTGCCAGCTCAGAGAGTGGTCGGTATGGCTACACCTTC.